One and the same sample provided the 29 T cell receptor beta chains below, sequenced in a study of identical twins. A single record per CDR3 protein comes from TCRdb applying MiXCR to the 5' RACE reads. The sample gives 1,800,000 or so distinct CDR3 sequences, about 30% of which show up once; 0.25% to 0.3% is in the top ten. The sample taken for sequencing was cord blood. The receptors were sampled from a newborn girl in good health.

Many counts were recorded for this clonotype. The V gene is TRBV29-1, the J gene TRBJ2-5; tentatively, D is TRBD2 (6 bases). CDR3 length: 13 residues. Trimming removed 3 bases at V and 1 base at J, with 9 bases between. Germline assignment: CDR1 SQVTM and CDR2 ANQGSEA. CDR3 protein: CSVDRGVQETQYF. As DNA, the CDR3 is TGCAGCGTTGACCGCGGGGTCCAAGAGACCCAGTACTTC.

This clonotype was seen only a few times. One junction end does not reproduce the germline sequence, and a read error may be involved. The chain has TRBV7-2 and TRBJ2-1; 12 nucleotides agree with TRBD2. CDR3 size: 18 residues. Germline lookup yields CDR1 SGHTA and CDR2 FQGNSA. CDR3: CASRLDSLAGGSYNEQFF. Written as DNA, the CDR3 is TGTGCCAGCAGATTAGATTCCCTAGCGGGGGGGTCCTACAATGAGCAGTTCTTC.

This clonotype was seen more than once but under ten times. The V call is TRBV9, the J call TRBJ2-7; the match to TRBD2 covers 10 bases. TRBJ2-5 matches the DNA end more closely, so the J call is doubtful. Looked up from germline, CDR1 is SGDLS and CDR2 is YYNGEE. The CDR3 loop spans 16 amino acids. The CDR3 region is CASSSRTGTSVETQYF. The CDR3 DNA follows: TGTGCCAGCAGCTCAAGAACCGGGACTAGCGTAGAGACCCAGTACTTC.

The rearrangement links TRBV4-1 to TRBJ1-6, with D maybe TRBD1 (5 bases). CDR3 length: 14 amino acids. The germline V gene has CDR1 MGHRA and CDR2 YSYEKL. Trimming took 2 bases from V and 5 from J, leaving 7 bases between them. The CDR3 region has the DNA TGCGCCAGCAGCCAACCGGGACATAATTCACCCCTCCACTTT. This gives the protein CASSQPGHNSPLHF.

J is TRBJ2-3 and V is TRBV4-2; 7 bases line up with TRBD2. CDR3 length: 18 residues. Germline CDR1 and CDR2: LGHNA and YNFKEQ. The trim removed 0 bases at V and 3 bases at J, leaving 12 bases unmatched. The chain's CDR3 is CASSQDGLRGEGTDTQYF. The CDR3 bases are TGTGCCAGCAGCCAAGACGGGCTCCGCGGGGAGGGTACAGATACGCAGTATTTT.

This clonotype came up many times. This chain links TRBV20-1 with TRBJ2-7; D gene unclear. Trimming took off 5 bases at V and 1 base at J, with 18 bases between the two ends. CDR1 DFQATT and CDR2 SNEGSKA come from the germline V gene (reference sequence). The CDR3 sequence is 15 residues long. In DNA, the CDR3 is TGCAGTGCTTACCCCCTCGGTGGCATATCCTACGAGCAGTACTTC. It specifies CSAYPLGGISYEQYF.

The chain has TRBV29-1 and TRBJ1-1; D remains unclear. This CDR3 has 14 residues. Between the trimmed V and J ends, which lost 7 bases and 1 base, there was a span of 16 bases. The V gene's germline CDR1 is SQVTM and CDR2 ANQGSEA. The CDR3 DNA reads as TGCAGCGCGTCGTTTTCGGTGACGAACACTGAAGCTTTCTTT. Its translation: CSASFSVTNTEAFF.

This rearrangement joins TRBV9 to TRBJ2-3; D remains unclear. CDR3 length: 12 amino acids. Germline V gives CDR1 SGDLS, CDR2 YYNGEE. Trimming left V 2 bases short and J 6 bases short, with 7 bases between. CDR3 in amino acids: CASSVGEDTQYF. For the CDR3, the DNA is TGTGCCAGCAGCGTGGGTGAGGATACGCAGTATTTT.

The V gene is TRBV6-1, the J gene TRBJ2-7; 9 bases line up with TRBD1. Germline CDR1 and CDR2: MNHNS and SASEGT. V dropped 2 bases and J dropped 7; count of bases not matched to a gene: 6. This CDR3 has 14 amino acids. CDR3 sequence reads: CASSEFGTGNEQYF. CDR3 nucleotide sequence: TGTGCCAGCAGTGAATTCGGGACAGGGAATGAGCAGTACTTC.

The table lists this clonotype with a few counts. The chain combines TRBV19 with TRBJ2-1; tentatively, D is TRBD1 (6 bases). This CDR3 contains 13 residues. V lost 3 bases and J 15 bases, leaving 18 bases between the germline ends. CDR1 LNHDA and CDR2 SQIVND come from the germline V gene (reference sequence). The CDR3 nucleotides are TGTGCCAGTAGTATCCGGGACAAAAAAGGGCTGTTCTTC. Its protein product is CASSIRDKKGLFF.

This chain uses TRBV27 with TRBJ2-7; tentatively, D is TRBD2 (6 bases). Germline CDR1 reads MNHEY; CDR2 reads SMNVEV (reference sequence). This CDR3 region has 13 residues. Trimming took 5 bases from V and 4 from J, leaving 12 bases between them. In DNA, the CDR3 is TGTGCCAGCAGTGCCGAGGAGGGTTACGAGCAGTACTTC. Its protein product is CASSAEEGYEQYF.

The CDR3 sequence: CASSSVHRGNTEAFF. CDR3 bases: TGTGCCAGCAGCTCGGTTCACCGGGGGAACACTGAAGCTTTCTTT. J is TRBJ1-1 and V is TRBV7-9, with D unclear. CDR3 length: 15 amino acids. Germline CDR1 and CDR2: SEHNR and FQNEAQ (reference sequence). The V gene lost 4 bases and the J gene lost 1 base, with 13 bases spanning the gap.

This clonotype was counted a few times. V usage is TRBV6-6 and J usage is TRBJ1-6; 7 nucleotides match TRBD1. Germline CDR1 and CDR2: MNHNY and SVGAGI (reference sequence). V lost 0 bases, J lost 4 bases, and 3 bases stayed unmatched. This CDR3 spans 16 amino acids. The CDR3 DNA reads TGTGCCAGCAGTTACTCGGGCAGGGGGTATAATTCACCCCTCCACTTT. The encoded protein is CASSYSGRGYNSPLHF.

V is TRBV20-1 and J is TRBJ2-2, with D unclear. Germline V gene sequence: CDR1 DFQATT, CDR2 SNEGSKA (reference sequence). V lost 6 bases and J 6 bases, leaving 11 bases between the germline ends. The CDR3 has 12 amino acids. The CDR3 sequence is CSASRWAGELFF. The CDR3, as DNA: TGCAGTGCCAGTCGGTGGGCCGGGGAGCTGTTTTTT.

The V gene is TRBV3-1, the J gene TRBJ1-2; no definite D call. The V gene's germline CDR1 is LGHDT and CDR2 YNNKEL (reference sequence). The length of the CDR3 is 15 residues. V was trimmed by 2 bases and J by 0 bases, leaving 10 bases between them. The CDR3 nucleotides are TGTGCCAGCAGCCAAACGTTCCTTACTAACTATGGCTACACCTTC. Translation: CASSQTFLTNYGYTF.

The chain recombines TRBV20-1 with TRBJ2-1; D possibly matches TRBD1 or TRBD2 (5 bases each). From germline, CDR1 is DFQATT and CDR2 SNEGSKA (reference sequence). The CDR3 is made up of 19 amino acids. Trimming pared 0 bases from V and 0 bases from J, leaving 21 bases between. Written as DNA, the CDR3 is TGCAGTGCTAGAGATCAGGGAGCCGTTAGGTGGTCCTCCTACAATGAGCAGTTCTTC. Translating it yields CSARDQGAVRWSSYNEQFF.

This clonotype was picked up a small number of times. The rearrangement uses TRBV7-9 and TRBJ2-6, with TRBD1 identical over 11 bases. J was trimmed by 0 bases and V by 3 bases; bases with no gene match: 4. CDR3 length: 18 amino acids. Germline V gene data show CDR1 as SEHNR and CDR2 as FQNEAQ (reference sequence). For the CDR3, the DNA is TGTGCCAGCAGCTTCGCCGGGACAGGGGGCTCTGGGGCCAACGTCCTGACTTTC. Translated, it gives CASSFAGTGGSGANVLTF.

The chain has TRBV27 and TRBJ1-1; D may be TRBD1 (5 bases). Germline lookup yields CDR1 MNHEY and CDR2 SMNVEV (reference sequence). The CDR3 covers 14 residues. V was cut by 2 bases and J by 11 bases, with 18 bases left in between. This CDR3 is CASSLTLQGVGAFF. In nucleotides, the CDR3 is TGTGCCAGCAGTTTAACCCTCCAGGGCGTGGGGGCTTTCTTT.

This sequence joins TRBV29-1 and TRBJ2-7, with 9 bases identical to TRBD1. Trimming took 4 bases from V and 4 from J; bases not matched to a gene: 8. The CDR3 is made up of 14 amino acids. Germline V gene data show CDR1 as SQVTM and CDR2 as ANQGSEA. The CDR3 sequence is CSVGPGQGRYEQYF. CDR3 nucleotide sequence: TGCAGCGTTGGGCCGGGACAGGGTAGGTACGAGCAGTACTTC.

With respect to this clonotype: At one end the junction does not follow the germline gene, possibly because of a read error. The CDR3 here is CASTLARTGGYGYTF. CDR3 sequence (DNA): TGTGCCAGCACCTTGGCCCGGACAGGGGGATATGGCTACACCTTC. The chain couples TRBV5-5 to TRBJ1-2; 10 bases are a match to TRBD1. Germline values: CDR1 SGHKS, CDR2 YYEKEE (reference sequence). This CDR3 comprises 15 residues.

The rearrangement joins TRBV6-1 to TRBJ2-6; possibly TRBD1 for D (5 bases). The ends were cut back, 5 bases at V and 4 bases at J, with 9 bases in the middle. The germline gives CDR1 MNHNS, CDR2 SASEGT. The CDR3 extends over 14 amino acids. The DNA of the CDR3 is TGTGCCAGCAGTTCAGGGCGAGGGGCCAACGTCCTGACTTTC. This gives the protein CASSSGRGANVLTF.

The J gene is TRBJ2-5, the V gene TRBV30; 9 bases fit TRBD1. CDR3 length: 11 residues. Per the germline V gene, CDR1 is GTSNPN and CDR2 is SVGIG (reference sequence). V gave up 2 bases and J gave up 13 bases; unmatched junction bases: 5. CDR3 coding DNA: TGTGCCTGGAGTCCCTTACAGGGGGCGTACTTC. It encodes CAWSPLQGAYF. Combining the CDR3 with reference TRBV30 and TRBJ2-5 gives the whole variable domain SQTIHQWPATLVQPVGSPLSLECTVEGTSNPNLYWYRQAAGRGLQLLFYSVGIGQISSEVPQNLSASRPQDRQFILSSKKLLLSDSGFYLCAWSPLQGAYFGPGTRLLVL.

V is TRBV20-1 and J is TRBJ2-7; D possibly corresponds to TRBD2 (6 bases). The CDR3 covers 15 residues. Germline V lookup: CDR1 DFQATT, CDR2 SNEGSKA (reference sequence). Trimming left V 6 bases short and J 3 bases short, with 21 bases between. The CDR3 spells CSALGGVAENYEQYF. The DNA for the CDR3 is TGCAGTGCCCTCGGGGGAGTAGCGGAAAACTACGAGCAGTACTTC.

This clonotype appeared a few times. The rearrangement uses TRBV12-3 or TRBV12-4 and TRBJ2-5; 10 bases match TRBD2. The CDR3 totals 15 residues. V dropped 3 bases and J dropped 5; count of bases not matched to a gene: 6. The CDR3 nucleotides are TGTGCCAGCAGTTTTAGTAGCGGGAGGAGGGAGACCCAGTACTTC. This codes for CASSFSSGRRETQYF.

The chain recombines TRBV7-8 with TRBJ2-1; 14 positions match TRBD2. Germline-derived CDR1 and CDR2 are SGHVS and FQNEAQ. V dropped 1 base and J dropped 0; count of bases not matched to a gene: 11. The CDR3 contains 21 residues. CDR3 nucleotides: TGTGCCAGCAGCTTAGTCTTTCCGGGACTAGCGGGGGACAGCTCCTACAATGAGCAGTTCTTC. Translating it yields CASSLVFPGLAGDSSYNEQFF.

In its sample, this clonotype was seen a few times. This chain joins TRBV2 and TRBJ1-2, with D uncertain. CDR3 size: 12 residues. Germline loops: CDR1 SNHLY, CDR2 FYNNEI. V lost 3 bases and J lost 2, with 4 bases in between. CDR3: CASSDWNYGYTF. The CDR3 region has the DNA TGTGCCAGCAGTGATTGGAACTATGGCTACACCTTC.

The gene calls are TRBV29-1 and TRBJ1-1; weak D call: TRBD1 (6 bases). The CDR3 has 13 residues. V gave up 6 bases and J gave up 0 bases, with 11 bases separating them. Germline V lookup: CDR1 SQVTM, CDR2 ANQGSEA. The CDR3 DNA reads as TGCAGCGTCCGGACAGACATGAACACTGAAGCTTTCTTT. Translation gives CSVRTDMNTEAFF.

This clonotype was counted between two and nine times. With a much larger clone just one base away, this may be a read error. The rearrangement links TRBV10-3 to TRBJ2-7; either TRBD1 or TRBD2 may fit D (5 bases each). V was shortened by 8 bases and J by 3 bases, with 8 bases between the two germline ends. The V gene's germline CDR1 is ENHRY and CDR2 SYGVKD. CDR3 length: 11 residues. CDR3 nucleotides: TGTGCCATCGGTGGGGGCTACGAGCAGTACTTC. Its protein is CAIGGGYEQYF.

The gene calls are TRBV10-3 and TRBJ1-6; 7 bases are shared with TRBD1. The CDR3 contains 14 residues. V shed 6 bases, J shed 7 bases, and the junction held 6 bases outside the gene matches. The germline V gene encodes CDR1 ENHRY and CDR2 SYGVKD. As DNA, the CDR3 is TGTGCCATCAGCCTAACAGGGGACAATTCACCCCTCCACTTT. Residues: CAISLTGDNSPLHF.